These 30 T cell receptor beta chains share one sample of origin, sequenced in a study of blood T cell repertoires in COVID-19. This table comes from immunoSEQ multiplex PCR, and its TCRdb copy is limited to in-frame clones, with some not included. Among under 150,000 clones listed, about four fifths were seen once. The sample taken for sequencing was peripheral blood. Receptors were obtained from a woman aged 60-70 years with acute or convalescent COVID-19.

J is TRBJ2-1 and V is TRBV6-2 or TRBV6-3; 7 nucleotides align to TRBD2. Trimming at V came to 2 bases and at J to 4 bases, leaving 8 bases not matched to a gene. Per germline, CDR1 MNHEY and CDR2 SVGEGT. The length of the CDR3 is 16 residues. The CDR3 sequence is CASSYGPGTTYNEQFF. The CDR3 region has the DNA TGTGCCAGCAGTTACGGGCCCGGGACTACTTACAATGAGCAGTTCTTC.

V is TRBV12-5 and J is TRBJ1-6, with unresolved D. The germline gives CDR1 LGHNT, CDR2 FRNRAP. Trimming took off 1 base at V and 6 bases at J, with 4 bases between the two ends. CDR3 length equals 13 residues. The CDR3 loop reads CASGLAINSPLHF. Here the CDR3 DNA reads TGTGCTAGTGGTTTGGCCATTAATTCACCCCTCCACTTT.

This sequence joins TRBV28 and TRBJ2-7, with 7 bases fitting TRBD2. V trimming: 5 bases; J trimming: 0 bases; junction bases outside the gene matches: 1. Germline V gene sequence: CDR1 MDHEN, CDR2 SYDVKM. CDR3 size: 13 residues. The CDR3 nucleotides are TGTGCCAGCAGTCGCGGGAGCTCCTACGAGCAGTACTTC. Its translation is CASSRGSSYEQYF.

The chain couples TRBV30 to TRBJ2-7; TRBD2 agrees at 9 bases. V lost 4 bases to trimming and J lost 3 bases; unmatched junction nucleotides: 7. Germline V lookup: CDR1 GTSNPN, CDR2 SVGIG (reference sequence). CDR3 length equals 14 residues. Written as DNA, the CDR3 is TGTGCCTGGAAGCTAGCGGGATTCGTCTACGAGCAGTACTTC. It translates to CAWKLAGFVYEQYF.

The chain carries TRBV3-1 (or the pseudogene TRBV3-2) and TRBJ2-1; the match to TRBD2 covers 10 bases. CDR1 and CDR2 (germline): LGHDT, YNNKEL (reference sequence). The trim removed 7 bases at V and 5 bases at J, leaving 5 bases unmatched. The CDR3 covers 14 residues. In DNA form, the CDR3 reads TGTGCCAGCACCGCAAGCGGGAGGGACAATGAGCAGTTCTTC. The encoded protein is CASTASGRDNEQFF.

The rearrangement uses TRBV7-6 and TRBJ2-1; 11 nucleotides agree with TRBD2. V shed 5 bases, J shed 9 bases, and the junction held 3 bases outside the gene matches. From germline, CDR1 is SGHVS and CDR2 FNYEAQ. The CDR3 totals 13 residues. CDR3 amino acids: CASSGGTSGEQFF. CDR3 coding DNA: TGTGCCAGCAGCGGGGGGACTAGCGGTGAGCAGTTCTTC. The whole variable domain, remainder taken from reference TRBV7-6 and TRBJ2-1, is GAGVSQSPRYKVTKRGQDVALRCDPISGHVSLYWYRQALGQGPEFLTYFNYEAQQDKSGLPNDRFSAERPEGSISTLTIQRTEQRDSAMYRCASSGGTSGEQFFGPGTRLTVL.

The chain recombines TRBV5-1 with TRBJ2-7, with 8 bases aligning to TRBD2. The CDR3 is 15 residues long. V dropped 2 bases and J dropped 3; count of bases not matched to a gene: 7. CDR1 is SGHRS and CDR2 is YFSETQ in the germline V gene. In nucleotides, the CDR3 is TGCGCCAGCAGCTTCCACACTAGCGGACACTACGAGCAGTACTTC. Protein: CASSFHTSGHYEQYF.

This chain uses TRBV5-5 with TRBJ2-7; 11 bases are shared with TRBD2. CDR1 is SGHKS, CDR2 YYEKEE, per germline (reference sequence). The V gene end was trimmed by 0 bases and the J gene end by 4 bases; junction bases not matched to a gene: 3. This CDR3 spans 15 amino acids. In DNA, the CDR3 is TGTGCCAGCAGCTTGGGACTAGCGGGATGGTACGAGCAGTACTTC. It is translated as CASSLGLAGWYEQYF.

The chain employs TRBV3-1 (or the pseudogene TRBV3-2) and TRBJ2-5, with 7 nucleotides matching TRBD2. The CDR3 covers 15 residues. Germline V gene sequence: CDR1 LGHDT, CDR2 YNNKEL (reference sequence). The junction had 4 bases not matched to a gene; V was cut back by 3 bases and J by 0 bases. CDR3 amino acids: CASSQDGGYQETQYF. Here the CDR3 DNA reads TGTGCCAGCAGCCAGGACGGGGGGTACCAAGAGACCCAGTACTTC.

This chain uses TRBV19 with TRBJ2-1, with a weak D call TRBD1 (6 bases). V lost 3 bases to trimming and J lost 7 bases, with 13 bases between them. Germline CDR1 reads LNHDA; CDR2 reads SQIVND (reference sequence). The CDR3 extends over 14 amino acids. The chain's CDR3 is CASSITGNRNEQFF. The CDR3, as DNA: TGTGCCAGTAGTATTACAGGGAATCGGAATGAGCAGTTCTTC.

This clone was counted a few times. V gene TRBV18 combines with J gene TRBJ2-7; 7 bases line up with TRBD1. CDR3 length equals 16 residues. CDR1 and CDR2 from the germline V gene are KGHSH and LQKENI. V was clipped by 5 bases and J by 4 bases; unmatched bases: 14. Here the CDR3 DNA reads TGTGCCAGCTCATCGCCCACCGGGACAGCAAGTTACGAGCAGTACTTC. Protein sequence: CASSSPTGTASYEQYF. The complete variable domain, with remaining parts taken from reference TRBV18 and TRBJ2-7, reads NAGVMQNPRHLVRRRGQEARLRCSPMKGHSHVYWYRQLPEEGLKFMVYLQKENIIDESGMPKERFSAEFPKEGPSILRIQQVVRGDSAAYFCASSSPTGTASYEQYFGPGTRLTVT.

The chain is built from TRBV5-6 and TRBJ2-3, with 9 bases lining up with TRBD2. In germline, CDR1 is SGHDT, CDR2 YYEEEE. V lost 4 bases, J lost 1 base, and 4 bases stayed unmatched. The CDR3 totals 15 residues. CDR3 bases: TGTGCCAGCAGCGTCGCTAGCGGGGGCACAGATACGCAGTATTTT. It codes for CASSVASGGTDTQYF.

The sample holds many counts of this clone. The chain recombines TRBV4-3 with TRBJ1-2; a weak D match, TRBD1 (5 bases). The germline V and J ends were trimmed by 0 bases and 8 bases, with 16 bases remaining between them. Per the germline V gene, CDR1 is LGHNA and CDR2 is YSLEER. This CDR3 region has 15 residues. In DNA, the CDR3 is TGCGCCAGCAGCCAAGACCGGGGGGATACCCAGGGCTACACCTTC. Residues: CASSQDRGDTQGYTF.

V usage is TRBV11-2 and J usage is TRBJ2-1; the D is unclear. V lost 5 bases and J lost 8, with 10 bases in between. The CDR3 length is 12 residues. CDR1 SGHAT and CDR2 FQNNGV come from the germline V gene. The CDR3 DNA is TGTGCCAGCAGCCCGTGGAGCGATGAGCAGTTCTTC. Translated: CASSPWSDEQFF.

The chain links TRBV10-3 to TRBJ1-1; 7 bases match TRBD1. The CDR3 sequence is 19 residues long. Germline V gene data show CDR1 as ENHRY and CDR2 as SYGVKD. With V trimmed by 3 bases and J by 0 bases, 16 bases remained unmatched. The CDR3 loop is CAISDATGRSISMNTEAFF. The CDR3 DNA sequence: TGTGCCATCAGTGACGCGACAGGGAGGTCCATTTCAATGAACACTGAAGCTTTCTTT.

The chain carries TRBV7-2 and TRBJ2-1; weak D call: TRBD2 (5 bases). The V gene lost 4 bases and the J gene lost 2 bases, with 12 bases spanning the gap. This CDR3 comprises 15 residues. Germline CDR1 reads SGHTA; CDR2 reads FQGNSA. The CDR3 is CASSWETGAYNEQFF. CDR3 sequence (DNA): TGTGCCAGCAGCTGGGAGACTGGAGCCTACAATGAGCAGTTCTTC.

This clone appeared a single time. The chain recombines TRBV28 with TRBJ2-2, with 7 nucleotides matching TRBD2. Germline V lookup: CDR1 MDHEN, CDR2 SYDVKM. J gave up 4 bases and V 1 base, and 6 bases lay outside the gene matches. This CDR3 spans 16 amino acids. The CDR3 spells CASSLLAAGVTGELFF. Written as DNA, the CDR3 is TGTGCCAGCAGTTTATTGGCGGCGGGAGTCACCGGGGAGCTGTTTTTT. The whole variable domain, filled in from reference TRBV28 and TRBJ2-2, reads DVKVTQSSRYLVKRTGEKVFLECVQDMDHENMFWYRQDPGLGLRLIYFSYDVKMKEKGDIPEGYSVSREKKERFSLILESASTNQTSMYLCASSLLAAGVTGELFFGEGSRLTVL.

The CDR3 coding sequence is TGTGCCAGCAGTTTAAGGGGGGGTGGGGTTCGCAATCAGCCCCAGCATTTT. It translates to CASSLRGGGVRNQPQHF. V and J are TRBV28 and TRBJ1-5, with D perhaps TRBD1 (6 bases). V was clipped by 2 bases and J by 2 bases, with 16 bases between them. The CDR3 totals 17 residues. In germline, CDR1 is MDHEN, CDR2 SYDVKM.

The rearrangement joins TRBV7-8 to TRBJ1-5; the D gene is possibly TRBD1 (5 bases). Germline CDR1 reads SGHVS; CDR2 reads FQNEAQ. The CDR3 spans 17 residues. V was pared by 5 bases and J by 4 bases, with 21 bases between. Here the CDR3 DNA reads TGTGCCAGCAGCACAATTCAGGGTGACAGAAGAAATCAGCCCCAGCATTTT. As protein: CASSTIQGDRRNQPQHF.

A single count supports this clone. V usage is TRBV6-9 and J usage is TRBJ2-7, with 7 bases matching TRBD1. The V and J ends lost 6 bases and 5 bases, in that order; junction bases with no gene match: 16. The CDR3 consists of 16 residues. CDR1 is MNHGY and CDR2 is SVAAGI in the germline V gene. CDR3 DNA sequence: TGTGCCAGCAGGCAAAGGCCAAAGACAGGGTCCAACGAGCAGTACTTC. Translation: CASRQRPKTGSNEQYF.

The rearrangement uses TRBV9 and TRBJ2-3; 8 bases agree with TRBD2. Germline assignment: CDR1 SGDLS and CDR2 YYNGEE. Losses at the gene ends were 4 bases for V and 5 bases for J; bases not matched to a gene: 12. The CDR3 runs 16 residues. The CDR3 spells CASSPIGAGGIDTQYF. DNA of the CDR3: TGTGCCAGCAGCCCAATAGGGGCGGGAGGAATAGATACGCAGTATTTT.

For the CDR3, the DNA is TGTGCCATCAGGAGCGGGACTGATAATGAAAAACTGTTTTTT. Translation: CAIRSGTDNEKLFF. The chain is built from TRBV10-3 and TRBJ1-4; D may be TRBD1 (5 bases). The V end lost 6 bases, the J end lost 4 bases, and 12 bases lay between the germline ends. CDR1 and CDR2 (germline): ENHRY, SYGVKD. This CDR3 has 14 amino acids.

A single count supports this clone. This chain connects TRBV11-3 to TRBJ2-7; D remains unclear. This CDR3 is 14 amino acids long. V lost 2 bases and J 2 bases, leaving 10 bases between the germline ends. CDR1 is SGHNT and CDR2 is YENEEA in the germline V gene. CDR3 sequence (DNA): TGTGCCAGCAGCTTATCCTATCCGACCTACGAGCAGTACTTC. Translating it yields CASSLSYPTYEQYF.

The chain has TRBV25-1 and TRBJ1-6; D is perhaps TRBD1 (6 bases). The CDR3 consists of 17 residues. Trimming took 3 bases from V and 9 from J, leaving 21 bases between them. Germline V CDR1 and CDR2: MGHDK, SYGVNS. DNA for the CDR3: TGTGCCAGCAGTGAGTTGGGCTCGGGACATCAGGCTTCACCCCTCCACTTT. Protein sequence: CASSELGSGHQASPLHF.

CDR3 nucleotides: TGTGCCAGCAGCTTAGAGGTCTCTAGCGGGAGGGCCGAGCAGTTCTTC. It yields the protein CASSLEVSSGRAEQFF. The chain is built from TRBV7-6 and TRBJ2-1; TRBD2 matches at 12 bases. The CDR3 totals 16 residues. J lost 10 bases, V lost 1 base, and 8 bases had no gene match. Germline-derived CDR1 and CDR2 are SGHVS and FNYEAQ.

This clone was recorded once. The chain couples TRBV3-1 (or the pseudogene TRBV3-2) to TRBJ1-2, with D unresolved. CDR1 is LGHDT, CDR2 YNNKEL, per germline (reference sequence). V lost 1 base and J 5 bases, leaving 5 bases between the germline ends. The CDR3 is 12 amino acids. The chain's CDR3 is CASSQVVYGYTF. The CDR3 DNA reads TGTGCCAGCAGCCAAGTCGTTTATGGCTACACCTTC.

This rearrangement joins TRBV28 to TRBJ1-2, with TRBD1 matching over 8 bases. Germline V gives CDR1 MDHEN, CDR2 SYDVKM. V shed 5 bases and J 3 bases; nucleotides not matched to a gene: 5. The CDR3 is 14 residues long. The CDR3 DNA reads TGTGCCAGCAGTAGGACAGGGTCCGACTATGGCTACACCTTC. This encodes CASSRTGSDYGYTF.

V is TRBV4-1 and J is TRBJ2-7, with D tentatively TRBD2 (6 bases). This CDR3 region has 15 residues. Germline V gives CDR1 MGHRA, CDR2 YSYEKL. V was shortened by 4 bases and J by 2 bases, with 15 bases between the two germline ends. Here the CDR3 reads CASSLRGTGPYEQYF. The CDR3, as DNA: TGCGCCAGCAGCCTGCGCGGGACGGGACCCTACGAGCAGTACTTC.

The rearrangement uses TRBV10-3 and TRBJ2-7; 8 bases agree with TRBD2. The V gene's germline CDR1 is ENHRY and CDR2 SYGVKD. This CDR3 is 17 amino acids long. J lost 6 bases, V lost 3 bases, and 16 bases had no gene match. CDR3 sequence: CAISDLRVGRASGEQYF. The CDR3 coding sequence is TGTGCCATCAGTGATCTGCGTGTCGGGAGGGCTAGCGGCGAGCAGTACTTC.

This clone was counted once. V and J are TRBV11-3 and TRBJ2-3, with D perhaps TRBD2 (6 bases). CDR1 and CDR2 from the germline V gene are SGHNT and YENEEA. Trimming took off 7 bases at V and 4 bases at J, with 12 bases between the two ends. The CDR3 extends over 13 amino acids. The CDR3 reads CASMEGLADTQYF. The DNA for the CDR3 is TGTGCCAGCATGGAGGGCTTGGCAGATACGCAGTATTTT.